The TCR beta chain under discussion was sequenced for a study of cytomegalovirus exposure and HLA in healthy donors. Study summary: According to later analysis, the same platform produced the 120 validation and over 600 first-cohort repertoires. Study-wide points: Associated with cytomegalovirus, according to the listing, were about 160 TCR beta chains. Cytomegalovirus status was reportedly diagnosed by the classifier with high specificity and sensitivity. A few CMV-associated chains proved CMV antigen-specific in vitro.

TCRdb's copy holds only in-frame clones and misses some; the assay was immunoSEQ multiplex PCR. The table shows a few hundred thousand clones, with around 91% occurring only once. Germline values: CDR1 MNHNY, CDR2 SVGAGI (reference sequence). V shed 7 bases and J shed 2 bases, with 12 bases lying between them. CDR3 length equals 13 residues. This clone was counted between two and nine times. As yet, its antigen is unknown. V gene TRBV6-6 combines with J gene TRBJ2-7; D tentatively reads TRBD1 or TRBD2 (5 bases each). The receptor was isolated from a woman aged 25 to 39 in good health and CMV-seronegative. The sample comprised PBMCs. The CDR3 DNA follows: TGTGCCAGCACTCCCCGGGGCACCTACGAGCAGTACTTC. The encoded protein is CASTPRGTYEQYF.